A single sample is the source of the 3 T cell receptor beta chains below, sequenced in a study of immune reconstitution after stem cell transplant in scleroderma. In TCRdb, the RT-PCR reads were re-called with MiXCR into one record per CDR3 protein. There are approximately 5,000 distinct CDR3 sequences in the sample; 8.5% occur only once, and less than 5% lies in the top ten. Collection took place before or after autologous hematopoietic stem cell transplantation (not recorded which). These receptor sequences come from a male donor with systemic sclerosis.

The V gene is TRBV3-1, the J gene TRBJ2-7; 11 bases match TRBD1. V gave up 4 bases and J gave up 3 bases; unmatched junction bases: 2. Germline CDR1 LGHDT, CDR2 YNNKEL (reference sequence). This CDR3 is built from 14 residues. The CDR3 region is CASSPGQGGYEQYF. CDR3 bases: TGTGCCAGCAGCCCGGGACAGGGGGGCTACGAGCAGTACTTC.

This clonotype qualifies as medium-sized. The rearrangement uses TRBV7-9 and TRBJ2-2; D gene uncertain. The CDR3 is 14 amino acids. V lost 1 base and J 5 bases, leaving 8 bases between the germline ends. Looked up from germline, CDR1 is SEHNR and CDR2 is FQNEAQ (reference sequence). The CDR3 sequence is CASSLVSGTGELFF. Written as DNA, the CDR3 is TGTGCCAGCAGCTTAGTCAGTGGTACCGGGGAGCTGTTTTTT.

This clonotype was counted a few times. The chain uses TRBV29-1 and TRBJ2-3; the match to TRBD2 covers 14 bases. CDR1 SQVTM and CDR2 ANQGSEA come from the germline V gene. The V and J ends lost 7 bases and 6 bases, in that order; junction bases with no gene match: 6. The CDR3 covers 14 residues. The CDR3 DNA sequence: TGCAGCGCCGGACTAGCGGGGGGTTCGGATACGCAGTATTTT. This gives the protein CSAGLAGGSDTQYF.